The next 14 T cell receptor beta chains were all read from a single sample in a study of cytomegalovirus exposure and HLA in healthy donors. The study ran its PCR with 60 Vbeta and 13 Jbeta primers. The method was immunoSEQ multiplex PCR; TCRdb's version includes in-frame clones alone and lacks a portion of them. Of 150,000 or so clones listed, roughly 80% are singletons. The specimen was PBMCs. Receptors originate from a female donor in good health and CMV-seronegative.

This rearrangement joins TRBV14 to TRBJ1-3; the D is unclear. Germline lookup yields CDR1 SGHDN and CDR2 FVKESK. Trimming left V 1 base short and J 0 bases short, with 7 bases between. The CDR3 is 15 amino acids. The CDR3, as DNA: TGTGCCAGCAGCCAAGTTCCAGTCTCTGGAAACACCATATATTTT. Amino acid sequence: CASSQVPVSGNTIYF.

This clone was seen only a few times. The rearrangement joins TRBV7-2 to TRBJ1-1, with 9 positions matching TRBD1. Germline V gene data show CDR1 as SGHTA and CDR2 as FQGNSA. The CDR3 consists of 14 residues. V shed 8 bases and J 5 bases; nucleotides not matched to a gene: 9. CDR3 sequence reads: CASAGGTGWTEAFF. For the CDR3, the DNA is TGTGCCAGCGCTGGGGGGACAGGGTGGACTGAAGCTTTCTTT.

The J gene is TRBJ2-5, the V gene TRBV29-1, with 9 bases identical to TRBD1. The CDR3 covers 13 residues. Germline V gene sequence: CDR1 SQVTM, CDR2 ANQGSEA. V dropped 6 bases and J dropped 5; count of bases not matched to a gene: 7. DNA for the CDR3: TGCAGCGTCGGACAGGGGAAACGCGAGACCCAGTACTTC. Protein: CSVGQGKRETQYF.

This clone was seen once. The chain couples TRBV11-2 to TRBJ2-3, with unresolved D. CDR1 and CDR2 from the germline V gene are SGHAT and FQNNGV. V was cut by 0 bases and J by 2 bases, with 6 bases left in between. CDR3 length equals 14 residues. The CDR3 DNA is TGTGCCAGCAGCTTAGATCAGATCACAGATACGCAGTATTTT. Residues: CASSLDQITDTQYF.

This chain connects TRBV4-2 to TRBJ1-2, with 7 bases that match TRBD1. The V gene's germline CDR1 is LGHNA and CDR2 YNFKEQ. The CDR3 extends over 13 amino acids. V lost 1 base to trimming and J lost 4 bases; unmatched junction nucleotides: 0. CDR3 loop: CASSQGQGYGYTF. CDR3 sequence (DNA): TGTGCCAGCAGCCAAGGACAGGGCTATGGCTACACCTTC.

The chain uses TRBV18 and TRBJ1-1, with unresolved D. The CDR3 is 14 residues long. The germline V gene has CDR1 KGHSH and CDR2 LQKENI. Trimming pared 3 bases from V and 1 base from J, leaving 9 bases between. CDR3 residues: CASSPFEANTEAFF. CDR3 in DNA: TGTGCCAGCTCACCGTTCGAGGCGAACACTGAAGCTTTCTTT. The variable domain in full, with the rest retrieved from reference TRBV18 and TRBJ1-1, is NAGVMQNPRHLVRRRGQEARLRCSPMKGHSHVYWYRQLPEEGLKFMVYLQKENIIDESGMPKERFSAEFPKEGPSILRIQQVVRGDSAAYFCASSPFEANTEAFFGQGTRLTVV.

The chain recombines TRBV5-4 with TRBJ1-1; 9 positions match TRBD1. J was trimmed by 6 bases and V by 4 bases; bases with no gene match: 10. Germline V gene lookup returns CDR1 SGHNT and CDR2 YYREEE (reference sequence). This CDR3 is 15 amino acids long. The CDR3 protein is CASSLGQGLSSEAFF. DNA of the CDR3: TGTGCCAGCAGCCTGGGACAGGGTCTTTCATCTGAAGCTTTCTTT.

This sequence joins TRBV19 and TRBJ1-2; D remains ambiguous. Deletions cut 5 bases from V and 4 bases from J, with 23 bases between. This CDR3 has 17 residues. CDR1 and CDR2 (germline): LNHDA, SQIVND (reference sequence). CDR3 in amino acids: CASSSSTGGTSLYGYTF. In nucleotides, the CDR3 is TGTGCCAGTAGTTCCTCCACGGGTGGCACATCCCTCTATGGCTACACCTTC.

The chain joins TRBV2 to TRBJ2-2, with D perhaps TRBD1 (5 bases). This CDR3 has 15 residues. CDR1 is SNHLY, CDR2 FYNNEI, per germline. V was shortened by 4 bases and J by 6 bases, with 15 bases between the two germline ends. CDR3 protein: CASSGQQPSSGELFF. In nucleotides, the CDR3 is TGTGCCAGCAGTGGACAGCAACCCAGCTCCGGGGAGCTGTTTTTT.

The genes are TRBV28 and TRBJ1-5, with 7 bases lining up with TRBD1. Germline V gene sequence: CDR1 MDHEN, CDR2 SYDVKM. V was clipped by 5 bases and J by 4 bases; unmatched bases: 11. The CDR3 has 16 amino acids. CDR3 loop: CASSPRGRGDNQPQHF. CDR3 nucleotide sequence: TGTGCCAGCAGTCCGCGGGGCAGGGGGGATAATCAGCCCCAGCATTTT. The entire variable domain, with the rest obtained from reference TRBV28 and TRBJ1-5, is as follows: DVKVTQSSRYLVKRTGEKVFLECVQDMDHENMFWYRQDPGLGLRLIYFSYDVKMKEKGDIPEGYSVSREKKERFSLILESASTNQTSMYLCASSPRGRGDNQPQHFGDGTRLSIL.

This clone was seen a handful of times. The chain is built from TRBV2 and TRBJ2-7; 7 bases are shared with TRBD1. Germline assignment: CDR1 SNHLY and CDR2 FYNNEI. J was trimmed by 2 bases and V by 10 bases; bases with no gene match: 5. The CDR3 extends over 12 amino acids. This CDR3 is CAIGDRTYEQYF. The CDR3 DNA follows: TGTGCCATCGGGGACAGAACCTACGAGCAGTACTTC. The whole variable domain, remainder taken from reference TRBV2 and TRBJ2-7, is EPEVTQTPSHQVTQMGQEVILRCVPISNHLYFYWYRQILGQKVEFLVSFYNNEISEKSEIFDDQFSVERPDGSNFTLKIRSTKLEDSAMYFCAIGDRTYEQYFGPGTRLTVT.

J is TRBJ2-7 and V is TRBV6-5; maybe TRBD1 (5 bases). The CDR3 has 14 amino acids. Germline-derived CDR1 and CDR2 are MNHEY and SVGAGI. Trimming left V 6 bases short and J 3 bases short, with 15 bases between. CDR3 DNA sequence: TGTGCCAGCAGCCAAGGCGGCCAGGGCTACGAGCAGTACTTC. The encoded protein is CASSQGGQGYEQYF.

This rearrangement joins TRBV14 to TRBJ2-5; 9 bases line up with TRBD1. Germline V gene data show CDR1 as SGHDN and CDR2 as FVKESK. The CDR3 spans 14 residues. The ends lost 4 bases at V and 4 bases at J; junction bases unmatched: 4. CDR3 loop: CASSRQGVGETQYF. The CDR3, as DNA: TGTGCCAGCAGCCGACAGGGGGTAGGAGAGACCCAGTACTTC.

This clone was seen only once. This chain connects TRBV6-1 to TRBJ2-7; TRBD2 agrees at 9 bases. Germline CDR1 MNHNS, CDR2 SASEGT. This CDR3 region has 14 residues. Germline trimming cut 3 bases from V and 6 bases from J; bases unmatched to any gene: 6. CDR3 DNA: TGTGCCAGCAGTGAGCCGGGACTAGCCTCCGAGCAGTACTTC. Its protein product is CASSEPGLASEQYF.